This is a list of T cell receptor beta chains from one sample in a study of vaccination effects on CD4 cells after COVID-19. The protocol was immunoSEQ multiplex PCR, while the TCRdb copy is restricted to in-frame clones and leaves out a portion. The profile shows tens of thousands of clones, approximately 71% of them singletons. These receptors' antigens are unknown. Sequenced material: CD4+ T cells from PBMCs cultured without peptide, taken before COVID-19 vaccination. Receptors originate from a human donor who received a COVID-19 vaccine. Each CDR3 is given with its conserved first and last residue. Each record gives: CDR3 protein, J gene, V gene, D gene. The D gene is left open where the match is weak.

cdr3_aa: CASSLVAGGGTQYF
j_call: TRBJ2-5
v_call: TRBV7-2
d_call: TRBD2

cdr3_aa: CASSLAGRTGEAFF
j_call: TRBJ1-1
v_call: TRBV7-9
d_call: TRBD1

cdr3_aa: CASSQDRNYGYTF
j_call: TRBJ1-2
v_call: TRBV5-4
d_call: .

cdr3_aa: CASRLDLTQPQHF
j_call: TRBJ1-5
v_call: TRBV5-8
d_call: .

cdr3_aa: CASKPGTADYGYTF
j_call: TRBJ1-2
v_call: TRBV10-2
d_call: TRBD1

cdr3_aa: CASSALFNTEAFF
j_call: TRBJ1-1
v_call: TRBV5-1
d_call: .

cdr3_aa: CASSVVPANTEAFF
j_call: TRBJ1-1
v_call: TRBV9
d_call: .

cdr3_aa: CASGEGGSTDTQYF
j_call: TRBJ2-3
v_call: TRBV7-3
d_call: .

cdr3_aa: CASMESTGGFEKLFF
j_call: TRBJ1-4
v_call: TRBV6-5
d_call: TRBD1

cdr3_aa: CASSLAGAAWPQPQHF
j_call: TRBJ1-5
v_call: TRBV7-2
d_call: .

cdr3_aa: CASSSYPRDPNQPQHF
j_call: TRBJ1-5
v_call: TRBV7-9
d_call: .

cdr3_aa: CASSSGTGPNTEAFF
j_call: TRBJ1-1
v_call: TRBV4-3
d_call: TRBD1

cdr3_aa: CASSYRQGLDYTF
j_call: TRBJ1-2
v_call: TRBV6-5
d_call: TRBD1

cdr3_aa: CASSARQGANTGELFF
j_call: TRBJ2-2
v_call: TRBV7-8
d_call: TRBD1

cdr3_aa: CASSRGTGGDSNQPQHF
j_call: TRBJ1-5
v_call: TRBV6-2/TRBV6-3
d_call: TRBD1

cdr3_aa: CASSLGTNRGNEQFF
j_call: TRBJ2-1
v_call: TRBV7-9
d_call: .

cdr3_aa: CATSDSRDRLGNEQFF
j_call: TRBJ2-1
v_call: TRBV24-1
d_call: TRBD1

cdr3_aa: CSVAWSSSRGFF
j_call: TRBJ1-1
v_call: TRBV29-1
d_call: .

cdr3_aa: CASRVPGLAGNSTDTQYF
j_call: TRBJ2-3
v_call: TRBV19
d_call: TRBD2

cdr3_aa: CASSQELNTGELFF
j_call: TRBJ2-2
v_call: TRBV4-3
d_call: .

cdr3_aa: CASSSSRDQETQYF
j_call: TRBJ2-5
v_call: TRBV28
d_call: .

cdr3_aa: CASSFGLSETQYF
j_call: TRBJ2-5
v_call: TRBV7-2
d_call: .

cdr3_aa: CATSKSGTGNEKLFF
j_call: TRBJ1-4
v_call: TRBV24-1
d_call: .

cdr3_aa: CASSHGKNNEQFF
j_call: TRBJ2-1
v_call: TRBV5-1
d_call: .

cdr3_aa: CASSVGGNEQFF
j_call: TRBJ2-1
v_call: TRBV2
d_call: .

cdr3_aa: CASSSPGQANYGYTF
j_call: TRBJ1-2
v_call: TRBV6-1
d_call: TRBD1

cdr3_aa: CASSWTVLTGELFF
j_call: TRBJ2-2
v_call: TRBV5-1
d_call: .

cdr3_aa: CASSVRTGSGTEAFF
j_call: TRBJ1-1
v_call: TRBV5-1
d_call: .

cdr3_aa: CASSFRGQGDNEQFF
j_call: TRBJ2-1
v_call: TRBV5-1
d_call: .

cdr3_aa: CASSPASTGELFF
j_call: TRBJ2-2
v_call: TRBV5-4
d_call: .

cdr3_aa: CASSLDRVQPQHF
j_call: TRBJ1-5
v_call: TRBV12-3/TRBV12-4
d_call: TRBD1

cdr3_aa: CASSRNPGSLVGYTF
j_call: TRBJ1-2
v_call: TRBV14
d_call: .

cdr3_aa: CASSHRTGETEAFF
j_call: TRBJ1-1
v_call: TRBV4-1
d_call: TRBD1

cdr3_aa: CASSRTGDMGTEAFF
j_call: TRBJ1-1
v_call: TRBV5-1
d_call: .

cdr3_aa: CASRKDNPGETQYF
j_call: TRBJ2-5
v_call: TRBV5-4
d_call: .

cdr3_aa: CASSLDAFTGELFF
j_call: TRBJ2-2
v_call: TRBV5-1
d_call: .

cdr3_aa: CASGRDGGEYNEQFF
j_call: TRBJ2-1
v_call: TRBV4-1
d_call: .

cdr3_aa: CASSHGTTQETQYF
j_call: TRBJ2-5
v_call: TRBV3-1/TRBV3-2
d_call: TRBD2

cdr3_aa: CASSEGTGNEQFF
j_call: TRBJ2-1
v_call: TRBV10-1
d_call: TRBD1

cdr3_aa: CASSSRDRNTEAFF
j_call: TRBJ1-1
v_call: TRBV11-1
d_call: TRBD1

cdr3_aa: CASNTDRNYGYTF
j_call: TRBJ1-2
v_call: TRBV11-3
d_call: .

cdr3_aa: CASSIDLGGKNIQYF
j_call: TRBJ2-4
v_call: TRBV19
d_call: .

cdr3_aa: CASSLGQASTIYF
j_call: TRBJ1-3
v_call: TRBV13
d_call: .

cdr3_aa: CASSLVGLSGGIRQRTDTQYF
j_call: TRBJ2-3
v_call: TRBV5-1
d_call: TRBD2

cdr3_aa: CASSQGYGPQHF
j_call: TRBJ1-5
v_call: TRBV3-1/TRBV3-2
d_call: .